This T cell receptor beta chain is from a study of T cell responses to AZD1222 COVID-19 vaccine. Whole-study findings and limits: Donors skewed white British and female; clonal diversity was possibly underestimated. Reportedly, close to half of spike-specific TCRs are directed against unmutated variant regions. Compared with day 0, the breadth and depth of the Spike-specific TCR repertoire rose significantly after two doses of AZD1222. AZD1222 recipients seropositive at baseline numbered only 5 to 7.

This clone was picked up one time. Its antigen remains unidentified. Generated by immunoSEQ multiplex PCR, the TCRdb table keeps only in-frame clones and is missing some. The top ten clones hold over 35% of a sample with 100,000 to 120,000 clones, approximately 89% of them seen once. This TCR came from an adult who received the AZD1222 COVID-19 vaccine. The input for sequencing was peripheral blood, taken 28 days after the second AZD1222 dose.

The DNA of the CDR3 is TGTGCCAGCCTACCCGCCGTAGGCAGAGATAACACTGAAGCTTTCTTT. Amino acids: CASLPAVGRDNTEAFF. The chain uses TRBV28 and TRBJ1-1; D is undetermined. The germline V gene encodes CDR1 MDHEN and CDR2 SYDVKM. This CDR3 has 16 amino acids. Trimming pared 8 bases from V and 2 bases from J, leaving 21 bases between.